This T cell receptor (beta chain) originates from a study of blood T cell repertoires in COVID-19. Study in general: Nucleic acid was either cDNA or gDNA, and it came from T cells, B-cell-depleted T cells, or PBMCs.

Libraries were prepared by immunoSEQ multiplex PCR; TCRdb keeps only in-frame clonotypes and omits some of them. Among a few hundred thousand clones, 84% were seen once, and the ten largest hold about 1.5%. V was pared by 5 bases and J by 1 base, with 2 bases of the junction left unmatched. The CDR3 loop spans 14 amino acids. In germline, CDR1 is LNHDA, CDR2 SQIVND (reference sequence). The rearrangement uses TRBV19 and TRBJ1-2, with 9 bases fitting TRBD1. This clonotype was sampled from a woman in her thirties or forties who had recovered from COVID-19. The sequenced sample was peripheral blood. CDR3 in DNA: TGTGCCAGTAGTTCGGGACAGGGTAACTATGGCTACACCTTC. It is translated as CASSSGQGNYGYTF.